The 16 T cell receptor beta chains below were found in one sample sequenced in a study of T cells in Graves' hyperthyroidism and ophthalmopathy. RNA transcripts yielded amplified TCR beta CDR3 regions. A first-round RT-PCR of the TCR CDR3 used the HTBI primer set. Each CDR3 protein is one row after TCRdb ran MiXCR on the multiplex PCR reads. In the table there are about 560,000 distinct CDR3 sequences, 13% to 15% of which are singletons. The sequenced material came from blood. All receptors derive from a woman aged 40-49 years with Graves' hyperthyroidism.

This clonotype occurred a few times. V is TRBV4-1 and J is TRBJ2-1, with TRBD2 identical over 12 bases. Germline CDR1 and CDR2: MGHRA and YSYEKL. This CDR3 is 16 amino acids long. The V and J ends lost 3 bases and 8 bases, in that order; junction bases with no gene match: 8. CDR3 region: CASSQVRLAGVYEQFF. For the CDR3, the DNA is TGCGCCAGCAGCCAGGTACGACTAGCGGGAGTCTATGAGCAGTTCTTC.

This clonotype was observed a few times. The V call is TRBV4-2, the J call TRBJ2-7; TRBD2 agrees at 9 bases. The CDR3 length is 16 residues. Losses at the gene ends were 1 base for V and 3 bases for J; bases not matched to a gene: 7. Germline CDR1 reads LGHNA; CDR2 reads YNFKEQ. The CDR3 DNA reads TGTGCCAGCAGCCAAGCGGCTAGCGGGAAAGACTACGAGCAGTACTTC. Protein sequence: CASSQAASGKDYEQYF.

The rearrangement uses TRBV7-2 and TRBJ2-5; perhaps TRBD1 as D (5 bases). The CDR3 length is 14 residues. The V end was cut by 3 bases, the J end by 1 base, with 9 bases between. Per germline, CDR1 SGHTA and CDR2 FQGNSA. CDR3: CASSLQGFQETQYF. CDR3 coding DNA: TGTGCCAGCAGCTTGCAGGGTTTCCAAGAGACCCAGTACTTC.

This clonotype was seen only a few times. At one of its ends the junction is not consistent with the germline gene, which may arise from a read error. This chain joins TRBV9 and TRBJ2-7; D is possibly TRBD1 (7 bases). The CDR3 is 14 residues long. Germline CDR1 SGDLS, CDR2 YYNGEE. The CDR3 region has the DNA TGTGCCTGCAGCCGGACAGGACTACCCTACGAGCAGTACTTC. Amino acid sequence: CACSRTGLPYEQYF.

This clonotype was picked up a small number of times. The V gene is TRBV4-1, the J gene TRBJ2-1, with a possible D match to TRBD2 (6 bases). Germline CDR1 and CDR2: MGHRA and YSYEKL. The CDR3 spans 16 residues. V lost 4 bases and J 2 bases, leaving 15 bases between the germline ends. CDR3 bases: TGCGCCAGCAGCCCGCCTGGCGGAGGGCCCTACAATGAGCAGTTCTTC. Translation gives CASSPPGGGPYNEQFF.

This clonotype was counted many times. This chain links TRBV6-1 with TRBJ2-5, with unresolved D. The CDR3 runs 12 residues. With 7 bases removed from V and 4 bases from J, the gap between germline ends came to 10 bases. CDR1 is MNHNS, CDR2 SASEGT, per germline. The CDR3: CASNRERETQYF. CDR3 sequence (DNA): TGTGCCAGCAACCGCGAAAGAGAGACCCAGTACTTC.

At least ten counts were recorded for this clonotype. The V gene is TRBV12-3 or TRBV12-4, the J gene TRBJ2-7; D is ambiguous. V was clipped by 1 base and J by 2 bases, with 6 bases between them. The CDR3 consists of 13 residues. The CDR3, as DNA: TGTGCCAGCAGTTTAGAGGCAGCCTACGAGCAGTACTTC. Its translation is CASSLEAAYEQYF.

This clonotype was counted many times. This chain joins TRBV18 and TRBJ2-1; D is undetermined. V was pared by 2 bases and J by 3 bases, with 11 bases between. CDR3 length: 15 amino acids. CDR1 is KGHSH and CDR2 is LQKENI in the germline V gene. CDR3 sequence reads: CASSPGSAYYNEQFF. The CDR3 nucleotides read TGTGCCAGCTCACCAGGCAGCGCTTACTACAATGAGCAGTTCTTC. The full variable domain, with the rest looked up from reference TRBV18 and TRBJ2-1, is NAGVMQNPRHLVRRRGQEARLRCSPMKGHSHVYWYRQLPEEGLKFMVYLQKENIIDESGMPKERFSAEFPKEGPSILRIQQVVRGDSAAYFCASSPGSAYYNEQFFGPGTRLTVL.

This clonotype was recorded many times. The V gene is TRBV7-2, the J gene TRBJ1-3; no clear D gene. CDR3 length equals 14 residues. Trimming left V 5 bases short and J 4 bases short, with 12 bases between. Germline lookup yields CDR1 SGHTA and CDR2 FQGNSA. The DNA of the CDR3 is TGTGCCAGCAGCCGATGGACCGACGGAAACACCATATATTTT. Amino acids: CASSRWTDGNTIYF.

In its sample, this clonotype was seen a few times. The chain employs TRBV5-1 and TRBJ2-6; a possible D gene is TRBD1 (5 bases). The CDR3 loop spans 17 amino acids. Looked up from germline, CDR1 is SGHRS and CDR2 is YFSETQ. The V end lost 1 base, the J end lost 0 bases, and 11 bases lay between the germline ends. The DNA of the CDR3 is TGCGCCAGCAGCTTGTCCCAGGGTTACTCTGGGGCCAACGTCCTGACTTTC. It specifies CASSLSQGYSGANVLTF.

This rearrangement joins TRBV10-2 to TRBJ2-7; 15 positions match TRBD2. The CDR3 has 16 residues. V lost 3 bases and J lost 4; bases outside the gene matches: 4. From germline, CDR1 is WSHSY and CDR2 SAAADI. The CDR3 bases are TGCGCCAGCAGTGAAAGGACTAGCGGGAGGGTGTACGAGCAGTACTTC. Its translation is CASSERTSGRVYEQYF.

This chain joins TRBV7-9 and TRBJ1-1; D is undetermined. Trimming removed 1 base from V and 1 base from J, with 10 bases in between. CDR1 and CDR2 from the germline V gene are SEHNR and FQNEAQ (reference sequence). The CDR3 consists of 15 residues. The CDR3, as DNA: TGTGCCAGCAGCTTAGGGTACAGAGGGAACACTGAAGCTTTCTTT. Residues: CASSLGYRGNTEAFF.

This clonotype has a count of ten or more. The J gene is TRBJ2-2, the V gene TRBV11-1; possible D gene TRBD1, 6 bases. This CDR3 spans 15 amino acids. V was shortened by 5 bases and J by 2 bases, with 12 bases between the two germline ends. Germline lookup yields CDR1 SGHAT and CDR2 FQDESV (reference sequence). The CDR3 DNA follows: TGTGCCAGCAGCCAAGCAGGGGAAAACACCGGGGAGCTGTTTTTT. The encoded protein is CASSQAGENTGELFF.

This clonotype was recorded a few times. The J gene is TRBJ2-7, the V gene TRBV13; 14 positions agree with TRBD2. J gave up 6 bases and V 8 bases, and 21 bases lay outside the gene matches. Germline V gene lookup returns CDR1 PRHDT and CDR2 FYEKMQ (reference sequence). CDR3 length equals 19 residues. In DNA, the CDR3 is TGTGCCAGCTCACCCTTCCCGGGACTAGCGGGAGAAGGGGCCGGCGAGCAGTACTTC. Protein: CASSPFPGLAGEGAGEQYF.

Many counts were recorded for this clonotype. The chain is built from TRBV18 and TRBJ2-2; D is tentatively TRBD1 or TRBD2 (6 bases each). Germline V gene sequence: CDR1 KGHSH, CDR2 LQKENI. The CDR3 consists of 14 residues. Trimming stripped 3 bases from V and 5 bases from J, with 10 bases between. The chain's CDR3 is CASSPGGRTGELFF. The CDR3 bases are TGTGCCAGCTCACCGGGGGGCCGGACCGGGGAGCTGTTTTTT. The full variable domain, in which reference TRBV18 and TRBJ2-2 provide the parts outside the CDR3, is NAGVMQNPRHLVRRRGQEARLRCSPMKGHSHVYWYRQLPEEGLKFMVYLQKENIIDESGMPKERFSAEFPKEGPSILRIQQVVRGDSAAYFCASSPGGRTGELFFGEGSRLTVL.

This clonotype came up many times. V gene TRBV20-1 combines with J gene TRBJ2-1, with D hard to call. Trimming took off 3 bases at V and 5 bases at J, with 5 bases between the two ends. CDR1 and CDR2 from the germline V gene are DFQATT and SNEGSKA (reference sequence). The CDR3 is 11 residues long. CDR3 sequence reads: CSASTNNEQFF. The CDR3 DNA follows: TGCAGTGCTAGTACTAACAATGAGCAGTTCTTC.